A selection of T cell receptor beta chains follows, all from one sample in a study of blood T cell repertoires in COVID-19. Profiled with immunoSEQ multiplex PCR; TCRdb holds only in-frame clones, not every one. The sample has about 300,000 clones; 89% are singletons. Sequenced input: peripheral blood. The receptor source for this set is a man younger than 35 who had recovered from COVID-19. Each CDR3 is given with its conserved first and last residue. D genes are given only for firm matches. Clone size is shown for a subset of rows, as once, few, many or a class of expanded clone.

CDR3nt: TGCGCCAGCAGTCCTACCGGGACAGGGGGCCTCTACGAGCAGTACTTC
CDR3aa: CASSPTGTGGLYEQYF
d_gene: TRBD1
abundance: -
v_gene: TRBV23-1
len: 16
j_gene: TRBJ2-7

CDR3nt: TGTGCCAGCACTGACAGGGGGCCGAGCTCTGGGGCCAACGTCCTGACTTTC
CDR3aa: CASTDRGPSSGANVLTF
d_gene: TRBD1
abundance: -
v_gene: TRBV6-1
len: 17
j_gene: TRBJ2-6

CDR3nt: TGCGCCAGCAGCTTAGGTAGCGGGGTTATGAATGAGCAGTTCTTC
CDR3aa: CASSLGSGVMNEQFF
d_gene: TRBD2
abundance: -
v_gene: TRBV5-1
len: 15
j_gene: TRBJ2-1

CDR3nt: TGTGCCAGCAGCCGGAAGACTAGCGGGCCTGTTGGTGAGCAGTTCTTC
CDR3aa: CASSRKTSGPVGEQFF
d_gene: TRBD2
abundance: -
v_gene: TRBV3-1/TRBV3-2
len: 16
j_gene: TRBJ2-1

CDR3nt: TGTGCCAGCTCCAATTGGAGGGCCAATGAGCAGTTCTTC
CDR3aa: CASSNWRANEQFF
d_gene: -
abundance: -
v_gene: TRBV18
len: 13
j_gene: TRBJ2-1

CDR3nt: TGTGCCAGCAGCTTGGATTATGTGACAGGGGAAGCTTTCTTT
CDR3aa: CASSLDYVTGEAFF
d_gene: TRBD1
abundance: -
v_gene: TRBV5-5
len: 14
j_gene: TRBJ1-1

CDR3nt: TGCGCCAGCAGCCAAGATCAGGGTGTGAACACTGAAGCTTTCTTT
CDR3aa: CASSQDQGVNTEAFF
d_gene: -
abundance: -
v_gene: TRBV4-1
len: 15
j_gene: TRBJ1-1

CDR3nt: TGCGCCAGCAGCCAAGTAGCGGGGACGGCCTACGAGCAGTACTTC
CDR3aa: CASSQVAGTAYEQYF
d_gene: TRBD2
abundance: -
v_gene: TRBV4-3
len: 15
j_gene: TRBJ2-7

CDR3nt: TGTGCCAGCAGTGAACTGACAGGGAGGAATTCACCCCTCCACTTT
CDR3aa: CASSELTGRNSPLHF
d_gene: TRBD1
abundance: -
v_gene: TRBV6-1
len: 15
j_gene: TRBJ1-6

CDR3nt: TGTGCCAGCAGCTTCTACGGGACAGGGGTCTCCGGGGAGCTGTTTTTT
CDR3aa: CASSFYGTGVSGELFF
d_gene: TRBD1
abundance: -
v_gene: TRBV7-6
len: 16
j_gene: TRBJ2-2

CDR3nt: TGTGCCAGTAGTCTACGGGACAGTAACTATGGCTACACCTTC
CDR3aa: CASSLRDSNYGYTF
d_gene: TRBD1
abundance: -
v_gene: TRBV19
len: 14
j_gene: TRBJ1-2

CDR3nt: TGTGCCAGCAGCTTGACGGAGGACTACGAGCAGTACTTC
CDR3aa: CASSLTEDYEQYF
d_gene: -
abundance: few
v_gene: TRBV7-8
len: 13
j_gene: TRBJ2-7

CDR3nt: TGTGCCAGCAGTTGGACGGCTAGCACCTACGAGCAGTACTTC
CDR3aa: CASSWTASTYEQYF
d_gene: -
abundance: -
v_gene: TRBV2
len: 14
j_gene: TRBJ2-7

CDR3nt: TGTGCCAAGGACATCCGGGGACAGGGGGGGCAGCCCCAGCATTTT
CDR3aa: CAKDIRGQGGQPQHF
d_gene: TRBD1
abundance: -
v_gene: TRBV24-1
len: 15
j_gene: TRBJ1-5

CDR3nt: TGTGCCAGCAGCTTACTACCCGGGGAGCTGTTTTTT
CDR3aa: CASSLLPGELFF
d_gene: -
abundance: -
v_gene: TRBV5-4
len: 12
j_gene: TRBJ2-2

CDR3nt: TGTGCCAGCAGTCTCCGGGGGGACGGGGAGCTGTTTTTT
CDR3aa: CASSLRGDGELFF
d_gene: TRBD2
abundance: -
v_gene: TRBV12-3/TRBV12-4
len: 13
j_gene: TRBJ2-2

CDR3nt: TGTGCCAGCAGCCGGGCGGGGCAGGTTGAAGCTTTCTTT
CDR3aa: CASSRAGQVEAFF
d_gene: -
abundance: -
v_gene: TRBV9
len: 13
j_gene: TRBJ1-1

CDR3nt: TGTGCCAGCAGTTACGGGACAGGGAAGTGGGACACTGAAGCTTTCTTT
CDR3aa: CASSYGTGKWDTEAFF
d_gene: TRBD1
abundance: -
v_gene: TRBV6-5
len: 16
j_gene: TRBJ1-1

CDR3nt: TGCAGCGTTGGTGGCTGGGACAGGGGGCACTATGGCTACACCTTC
CDR3aa: CSVGGWDRGHYGYTF
d_gene: TRBD1
abundance: -
v_gene: TRBV29-1
len: 15
j_gene: TRBJ1-2

CDR3nt: TGTGCCAGTAGTATAGGGTGGACTAGCGGGAGGACAGATACGCAGTATTTT
CDR3aa: CASSIGWTSGRTDTQYF
d_gene: TRBD2
abundance: -
v_gene: TRBV19
len: 17
j_gene: TRBJ2-3

CDR3nt: TGTGCCTGGAGTTCGGTCACTGAAGCTTTCTTT
CDR3aa: CAWSSVTEAFF
d_gene: -
abundance: -
v_gene: TRBV30
len: 11
j_gene: TRBJ1-1

CDR3nt: TGTGCCAGCAGCTTATACGCAGGGTACACCGGGGAGCTGTTTTTT
CDR3aa: CASSLYAGYTGELFF
d_gene: -
abundance: -
v_gene: TRBV11-2
len: 15
j_gene: TRBJ2-2

CDR3nt: TGTGCCAGCAGTTACAGGGGCACGGGCATGGGCGAAGCTTTCTTT
CDR3aa: CASSYRGTGMGEAFF
d_gene: TRBD1
abundance: -
v_gene: TRBV14
len: 15
j_gene: TRBJ1-1

CDR3nt: TGTGCCAGCAGCCCCGGTTTAACGCCCCAGCATTTT
CDR3aa: CASSPGLTPQHF
d_gene: -
abundance: -
v_gene: TRBV6-5
len: 12
j_gene: TRBJ1-5

CDR3nt: TGTGCCAGCAGTCGAGCAATGGCTGGGGCCAACGTCCTGACTTTC
CDR3aa: CASSRAMAGANVLTF
d_gene: -
abundance: few
v_gene: TRBV6-5
len: 15
j_gene: TRBJ2-6

CDR3nt: TGTGCCAGCAGTTTATCTAGAGACAATGAGCAGTTCTTC
CDR3aa: CASSLSRDNEQFF
d_gene: -
abundance: -
v_gene: TRBV27
len: 13
j_gene: TRBJ2-1

CDR3nt: TGTGCCAGCAGCTTCGTGGACAGGGCCAACACTGAAGCTTTCTTT
CDR3aa: CASSFVDRANTEAFF
d_gene: TRBD1
abundance: -
v_gene: TRBV11-2
len: 15
j_gene: TRBJ1-1

CDR3nt: TGTGCCAGCAGCCCCGGGGGGGGCTACACAGATACGCAGTATTTT
CDR3aa: CASSPGGGYTDTQYF
d_gene: TRBD2
abundance: -
v_gene: TRBV7-9
len: 15
j_gene: TRBJ2-3

CDR3nt: TGTGCCAGCAGCTTAGCGGCTAACTATGGCTACACCTTC
CDR3aa: CASSLAANYGYTF
d_gene: -
abundance: -
v_gene: TRBV11-2
len: 13
j_gene: TRBJ1-2

CDR3nt: TGCGCCAGCAGCCCAGGAACGACAGGGGCCCTTAGCACAGATACGCAGTATTTT
CDR3aa: CASSPGTTGALSTDTQYF
d_gene: TRBD1
abundance: -
v_gene: TRBV4-3
len: 18
j_gene: TRBJ2-3

CDR3nt: TGTGCCAGCAGTCCCCCTCCTCCCCAGGACATGTGGGCTTTCTTT
CDR3aa: CASSPPPPQDMWAFF
d_gene: -
abundance: -
v_gene: TRBV6-5
len: 15
j_gene: TRBJ1-1

CDR3nt: TGCGCCAGCAGCCAAGAATTAGCGGGGGCCTACAATGAGCAGTTCTTC
CDR3aa: CASSQELAGAYNEQFF
d_gene: TRBD2
abundance: -
v_gene: TRBV4-3
len: 16
j_gene: TRBJ2-1

CDR3nt: TGTGCCACCAGCCGATACCGAGACAGGGGGAATCAGCCCCAGCATTTT
CDR3aa: CATSRYRDRGNQPQHF
d_gene: TRBD1
abundance: -
v_gene: TRBV15
len: 16
j_gene: TRBJ1-5

CDR3nt: TGTGCCAGCAGCTTAGTCGGGGGGACTGAAGCTTTCTTT
CDR3aa: CASSLVGGTEAFF
d_gene: -
abundance: -
v_gene: TRBV11-1
len: 13
j_gene: TRBJ1-1

CDR3nt: TGTGCCAGCAGTTACGGGAGGGCTTATGGCTACACCTTC
CDR3aa: CASSYGRAYGYTF
d_gene: -
abundance: once
v_gene: TRBV6-5
len: 13
j_gene: TRBJ1-2

CDR3nt: TGCGCCAGCAGCATCGGACAGGGGGAGGAAAAACTGTTTTTT
CDR3aa: CASSIGQGEEKLFF
d_gene: TRBD1
abundance: -
v_gene: TRBV5-1
len: 14
j_gene: TRBJ1-4

CDR3nt: TGTGCCAGCAGGGGTCCGGGAGCAGATACGCAGTATTTT
CDR3aa: CASRGPGADTQYF
d_gene: -
abundance: -
v_gene: TRBV2
len: 13
j_gene: TRBJ2-3

CDR3nt: TGTGCCAGCAGCCGCAGCGTGAACACTGAAGCTTTCTTT
CDR3aa: CASSRSVNTEAFF
d_gene: -
abundance: few
v_gene: TRBV7-3
len: 13
j_gene: TRBJ1-1

CDR3nt: TGTGCCAGCAGACCCAGGGGATACTCCGCCCCTGGGGAGTTCTTC
CDR3aa: CASRPRGYSAPGEFF
d_gene: -
abundance: -
v_gene: TRBV6-5
len: 15
j_gene: TRBJ2-1

CDR3nt: TGTGCCAGCAGCCGGTCCTACGAGCAGTACTTC
CDR3aa: CASSRSYEQYF
d_gene: -
abundance: -
v_gene: TRBV7-2
len: 11
j_gene: TRBJ2-7

CDR3nt: TGTGCCAGCAGCTTAAGCTCGAACACTGAAGCTTTCTTT
CDR3aa: CASSLSSNTEAFF
d_gene: -
abundance: -
v_gene: TRBV7-9
len: 13
j_gene: TRBJ1-1

CDR3nt: TGTGCCAGCAGCCAGAACGTAGGGGGCAGCAATCAGCCCCAGCATTTT
CDR3aa: CASSQNVGGSNQPQHF
d_gene: TRBD1
abundance: -
v_gene: TRBV7-2
len: 16
j_gene: TRBJ1-5

CDR3nt: TGTGCCAGCAGCCAAAACGGCTACAATGAGCAGTTCTTC
CDR3aa: CASSQNGYNEQFF
d_gene: -
abundance: -
v_gene: TRBV14
len: 13
j_gene: TRBJ2-1

CDR3nt: TGTGCCAGCTCACAGCTGAAGGACAGGGGCCCCGGGGAGCTGTTTTTT
CDR3aa: CASSQLKDRGPGELFF
d_gene: TRBD1
abundance: -
v_gene: TRBV18
len: 16
j_gene: TRBJ2-2

CDR3nt: TGTGCCAGCAGCATGGGAGACCCTAACACTGAAGCTTTCTTT
CDR3aa: CASSMGDPNTEAFF
d_gene: -
abundance: once
v_gene: TRBV7-2
len: 14
j_gene: TRBJ1-1

CDR3nt: TGTGCCAGCAGTAAAATTCTAGCGGGAGTGCCAGATACGCAGTATTTT
CDR3aa: CASSKILAGVPDTQYF
d_gene: TRBD2
abundance: -
v_gene: TRBV27
len: 16
j_gene: TRBJ2-3

CDR3nt: TGTGCCAGCAGTGACCTCTCACAGGGAGTCAAGCAGTACTTC
CDR3aa: CASSDLSQGVKQYF
d_gene: -
abundance: -
v_gene: TRBV2
len: 14
j_gene: TRBJ2-7

CDR3nt: TGTGCCAGCAGCAGGACTAGCGGGAGTTCAACAGATACGCAGTATTTT
CDR3aa: CASSRTSGSSTDTQYF
d_gene: TRBD2
abundance: -
v_gene: TRBV7-9
len: 16
j_gene: TRBJ2-3

CDR3nt: TGTGCCAGCAGCCCCCGACTGTTTAACTATGGCTACACCTTC
CDR3aa: CASSPRLFNYGYTF
d_gene: -
abundance: -
v_gene: TRBV7-8
len: 14
j_gene: TRBJ1-2

CDR3nt: TGTGCCAGCAGTGGGGGACTAGCGGGGTTGCATGAGCAGTTCTTC
CDR3aa: CASSGGLAGLHEQFF
d_gene: TRBD2
abundance: -
v_gene: TRBV6-4
len: 15
j_gene: TRBJ2-1

CDR3nt: TGCAGCGCGCGACTACCGGCTAATGAAAAACTGTTTTTT
CDR3aa: CSARLPANEKLFF
d_gene: -
abundance: -
v_gene: TRBV29-1
len: 13
j_gene: TRBJ1-4

CDR3nt: TGTGCCAGCAGTGAAGGGGCAAGCGGGAATTACAATGAGCAGTTCTTC
CDR3aa: CASSEGASGNYNEQFF
d_gene: TRBD2
abundance: -
v_gene: TRBV6-1
len: 16
j_gene: TRBJ2-1

CDR3nt: TGTGCCAGTAGTATCACCTCGACTCTAGCGGGAGGGCACATTCCCAATGAGCAGTTCTTC
CDR3aa: CASSITSTLAGGHIPNEQFF
d_gene: TRBD2
abundance: -
v_gene: TRBV19
len: 20
j_gene: TRBJ2-1

CDR3nt: TGTGCCAGTAGTCTGAGCCTAGGCAATCAGCCCCAGCATTTT
CDR3aa: CASSLSLGNQPQHF
d_gene: -
abundance: -
v_gene: TRBV19
len: 14
j_gene: TRBJ1-5